This is a list of T cell receptor beta chains from one sample in a study of shared clonotypes between healthy human individuals. Clones were sequenced by immunoSEQ multiplex PCR, and TCRdb holds only the in-frame ones, with some missing. The sample consists of 2 million to 2.5 million clones, roughly 90% of them appearing once. Sequenced sample: naive CD4+ T cells from PBMCs. The receptors stem from a man aged 18 to 29 in good health. Some clones in this sample may be carry-over from other donors' samples. Both conserved end residues are part of each CDR3. A D gene is named only where the DNA matches it firmly. Size is omitted from some rows. Given values are once, few, many or a class for expanded clones.

.	TRBJ2-7	TRBV11-3	.	CASSFGYSYEQYF	TGTGCCAGCAGCTTCGGCTACAGCTACGAGCAGTACTTC
.	TRBJ2-3	TRBV11-2	TRBD2	CASSLVGLAVTSTDTQYF	TGTGCCAGCAGCTTAGTCGGACTAGCGGTAACTAGCACAGATACGCAGTATTTT
once	TRBJ2-1	TRBV5-6	TRBD2	CASSTGTSGLVFF	TGTGCCAGCAGCACGGGGACTAGCGGGCTGGTGTTCTTC
.	TRBJ2-7	TRBV7-9	TRBD2	CASSLGLAGEGGQYF	TGTGCCAGCAGCTTAGGTCTAGCGGGTGAAGGCGGGCAGTACTTC
.	TRBJ1-2	TRBV9	TRBD1	CASSEREGQNYGYTF	TGTGCCAGCAGCGAGAGGGAGGGACAGAACTATGGCTACACCTTC
.	TRBJ2-2	TRBV10-3	TRBD1	CAISWDRARTGELFF	TGTGCCATCAGCTGGGACAGGGCTAGGACCGGGGAGCTGTTTTTT
.	TRBJ2-2	TRBV19	TRBD1	CASSPPGQRTGELFF	TGTGCCAGTAGTCCCCCGGGACAGCGAACCGGGGAGCTGTTTTTT
.	TRBJ1-2	TRBV7-9	.	CASSLSLNGYTF	TGTGCCAGCAGCTTAAGTCTTAATGGCTACACCTTC
few	TRBJ2-2	TRBV5-1	.	CASTPGRTNTGELFF	TGCGCCAGCACTCCAGGGCGTACGAACACCGGGGAGCTGTTTTTT
.	TRBJ2-7	TRBV28	.	CASSLSGDYYYEQYF	TGTGCCAGCAGTTTATCGGGAGACTACTACTACGAGCAGTACTTC
.	TRBJ1-2	TRBV7-3	.	CASSLGGSSYGYTF	TGTGCCAGCAGCTTAGGGGGGTCTTCCTATGGCTACACCTTC
.	TRBJ2-7	TRBV7-3	TRBD2	CASSLFALAGMGEQYF	TGTGCCAGCAGCTTATTCGCACTAGCGGGAATGGGCGAGCAGTACTTC
.	TRBJ2-2	TRBV5-1	TRBD1	CASSFLTGRETGELFF	TGCGCCAGCAGCTTCCTGACAGGGAGAGAAACCGGGGAGCTGTTTTTT
.	TRBJ1-1	TRBV19	TRBD1	CASSILYQGANTEAFF	TGTGCCAGTAGTATATTATACCAGGGGGCGAACACTGAAGCTTTCTTT
.	TRBJ1-3	TRBV9	TRBD1	CASSVHRGFGNTIYF	TGTGCCAGCAGCGTCCACAGGGGCTTTGGAAACACCATATATTTT
.	TRBJ1-1	TRBV18	.	CASSPYSNTEAFF	TGTGCCAGCTCGCCTTACAGCAACACTGAAGCTTTCTTT
.	TRBJ2-3	TRBV30	TRBD2	CAWSGGTSGRTDTQYF	TGTGCCTGGAGCGGCGGGACTAGCGGGAGGACAGATACGCAGTATTTT
.	TRBJ1-1	TRBV2	.	CASSLGGPPEAFF	TGTGCCAGCAGTCTCGGGGGGCCTCCGGAAGCTTTCTTT
.	TRBJ2-5	TRBV19	.	CASSYLWGAGETQYF	TGTGCCAGTAGTTATTTGTGGGGGGCCGGAGAGACCCAGTACTTC
.	TRBJ1-5	TRBV6-5	.	CASRGQGGNQPQHF	TGTGCCAGCAGGGGGCAGGGTGGCAATCAGCCCCAGCATTTT
.	TRBJ2-2	TRBV2	.	CASSEEQLVTGELFF	TGTGCCAGCAGTGAAGAGCAATTAGTCACCGGGGAGCTGTTTTTT
.	TRBJ2-3	TRBV7-8	TRBD2	CASTQSGAGEADTQYF	TGTGCCAGCACCCAAAGCGGGGCGGGAGAAGCAGATACGCAGTATTTT
.	TRBJ2-7	TRBV9	.	CASSVDLVPYEQYF	TGTGCCAGCAGCGTAGATTTAGTCCCCTACGAGCAGTACTTC
.	TRBJ1-5	TRBV5-8	.	CASSLVGDQPQHF	TGTGCCAGCAGCTTGGTAGGGGATCAGCCCCAGCATTTT
.	TRBJ1-1	TRBV19	.	CASSILRRQNTEAFF	TGTGCCAGTAGTATTCTCCGACGGCAGAACACTGAAGCTTTCTTT
.	TRBJ1-2	TRBV6-1	.	CASRLRTAYGYTF	TGTGCCAGCAGGTTGAGGACGGCGTATGGCTACACCTTC
once	TRBJ2-3	TRBV14	.	CASSQERMAGNADTQYF	TGTGCCAGCAGCCAAGAAAGGATGGCAGGGAATGCAGATACGCAGTATTTT
.	TRBJ1-1	TRBV6-1	.	CASSGPLNTEAFF	TGTGCCAGCAGTGGTCCACTGAACACTGAAGCTTTCTTT
.	TRBJ2-1	TRBV7-2	.	CASSLQGGSSYNEQFF	TGTGCCAGCAGCTTACAGGGGGGCAGCTCCTACAATGAGCAGTTCTTC
.	TRBJ2-4	TRBV5-4	.	CASSLAGVWAKNIQYF	TGTGCCAGCAGCTTGGCCGGGGTATGGGCCAAAAACATTCAGTACTTC
.	TRBJ1-1	TRBV5-1	.	CASSFSLSGSTEAFF	TGCGCCAGCAGCTTTAGCCTCAGCGGGAGTACTGAAGCTTTCTTT
.	TRBJ1-2	TRBV30	TRBD1	CAWMVPRQGYGYTF	TGTGCCTGGATGGTCCCCCGACAGGGGTACGGCTACACCTTC
.	TRBJ2-1	TRBV7-3	.	CASSSTRGKHNEQFF	TGTGCCAGCAGCTCCACAAGGGGTAAACACAATGAGCAGTTCTTC
.	TRBJ2-7	TRBV19	TRBD2	CASSGLIAGAPYEQYF	TGTGCCAGTAGTGGGCTGATAGCGGGGGCCCCCTACGAGCAGTACTTC
once	TRBJ2-3	TRBV5-1	.	CASSSQDRLTDTQYF	TGCGCCAGCAGCTCCCAGGACAGACTCACAGATACGCAGTATTTT
.	TRBJ2-2	TRBV9	.	CASSVDPTLANTGELFF	TGTGCCAGCAGCGTGGACCCCACATTGGCAAACACCGGGGAGCTGTTTTTT
.	TRBJ2-1	TRBV9	.	CASSVAGVAYNEQFF	TGTGCCAGCAGCGTAGCTGGGGTAGCCTACAATGAGCAGTTCTTC
.	TRBJ1-3	TRBV18	.	CASSLGQIHSGNTIYF	TGTGCCAGCTCACTAGGACAGATTCACTCTGGAAACACCATATATTTT
.	TRBJ2-1	TRBV4-1	.	CASSHGRRANEQFF	TGCGCCAGCAGCCACGGCCGGCGGGCCAATGAGCAGTTCTTC
.	TRBJ2-7	TRBV14	.	CASPRWEQYF	TGTGCCAGCCCCAGGTGGGAGCAGTACTTC
.	TRBJ2-7	TRBV2	.	CASDLQGGEQYF	TGTGCCAGCGACTTACAAGGGGGCGAGCAGTACTTC
.	TRBJ1-2	TRBV28	.	CASRGRSNYGYTF	TGTGCCAGCCGGGGGCGGTCTAACTATGGCTACACCTTC
.	TRBJ2-1	TRBV11-2	.	CASSSLDYNEQFF	TGTGCCAGCAGCTCCCTAGATTACAATGAGCAGTTCTTC
.	TRBJ1-2	TRBV5-1	TRBD1	CASSTDRARYGYTF	TGCGCCAGCAGCACGGACAGGGCTCGGTATGGCTACACCTTC
.	TRBJ1-3	TRBV5-1	.	CASSPDPWSGNTIYF	TGCGCCAGCAGCCCCGACCCATGGTCTGGAAACACCATATATTTT
.	TRBJ2-5	TRBV7-2	.	CASSRGGSETQYF	TGTGCCAGCAGCCGAGGGGGATCAGAGACCCAGTACTTC
.	TRBJ2-1	TRBV15	.	CATRGKSHIYNEQFF	TGTGCCACCAGGGGAAAATCTCATATCTACAATGAGCAGTTCTTC
.	TRBJ1-3	TRBV5-1	.	CASSLGPVSGNTIYF	TGCGCCAGCAGCCTCGGGCCAGTGTCTGGAAACACCATATATTTT
.	TRBJ1-4	TRBV18	.	CASSPRGRGNEKLFF	TGTGCCAGCTCACCTCGAGGCAGGGGTAATGAAAAACTGTTTTTT